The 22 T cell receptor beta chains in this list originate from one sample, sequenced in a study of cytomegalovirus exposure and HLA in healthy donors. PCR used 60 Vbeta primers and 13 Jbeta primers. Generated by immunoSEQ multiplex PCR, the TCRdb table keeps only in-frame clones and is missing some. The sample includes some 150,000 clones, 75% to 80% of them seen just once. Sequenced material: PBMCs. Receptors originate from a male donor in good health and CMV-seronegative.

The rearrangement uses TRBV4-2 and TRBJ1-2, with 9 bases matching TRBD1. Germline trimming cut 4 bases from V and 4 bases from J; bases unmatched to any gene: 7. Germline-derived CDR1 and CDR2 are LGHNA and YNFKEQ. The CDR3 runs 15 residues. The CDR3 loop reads CASSPTGGRSYGYTF. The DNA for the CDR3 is TGTGCCAGCAGCCCTACAGGGGGCCGGAGCTATGGCTACACCTTC.

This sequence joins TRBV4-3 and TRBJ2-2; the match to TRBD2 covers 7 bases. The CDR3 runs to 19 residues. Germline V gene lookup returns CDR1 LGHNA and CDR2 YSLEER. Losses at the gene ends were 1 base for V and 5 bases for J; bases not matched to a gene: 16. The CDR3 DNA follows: TGCGCCAGCAGCCAAGGAACAAGAATTACGGGGGGACGGACCGGGGAGCTGTTTTTT. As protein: CASSQGTRITGGRTGELFF.

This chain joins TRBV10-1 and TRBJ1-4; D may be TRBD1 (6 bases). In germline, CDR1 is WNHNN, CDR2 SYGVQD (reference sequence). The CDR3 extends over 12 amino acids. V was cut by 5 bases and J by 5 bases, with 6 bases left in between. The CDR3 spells CASSRGNEKLFF. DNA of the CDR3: TGCGCCAGCAGTAGGGGGAATGAAAAACTGTTTTTT.

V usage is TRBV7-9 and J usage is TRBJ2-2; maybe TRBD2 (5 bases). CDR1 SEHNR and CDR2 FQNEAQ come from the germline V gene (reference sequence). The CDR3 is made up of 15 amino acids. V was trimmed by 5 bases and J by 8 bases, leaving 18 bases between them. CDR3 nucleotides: TGTGCCAGCAGCCGAGACGGACTGGCCCCTGGGGAGCTGTTTTTT. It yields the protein CASSRDGLAPGELFF.

CDR3 protein: CASSLQGAGTDTQYF. As DNA, the CDR3 is TGTGCCAGCAGTTTACAGGGGGCGGGCACAGATACGCAGTATTTT. The chain carries TRBV7-2 and TRBJ2-3, with 9 bases identical to TRBD1. V shed 6 bases, J shed 1 base, and the junction held 5 bases outside the gene matches. CDR1 is SGHTA, CDR2 FQGNSA, per germline. The CDR3 runs 15 residues.

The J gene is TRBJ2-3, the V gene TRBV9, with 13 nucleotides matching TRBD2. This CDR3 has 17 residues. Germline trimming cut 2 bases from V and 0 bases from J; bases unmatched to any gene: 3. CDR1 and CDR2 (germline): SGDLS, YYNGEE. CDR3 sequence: CASSVTSGGGSTDTQYF. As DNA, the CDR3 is TGTGCCAGCAGCGTCACTAGCGGGGGGGGGAGCACAGATACGCAGTATTTT.

The CDR3 DNA sequence: TGTGCCAGCAGCTTGGCACCGGGACAGCGTTTGGAGAACACTGAAGCTTTCTTT. Protein sequence: CASSLAPGQRLENTEAFF. This chain links TRBV7-8 with TRBJ1-1; TRBD1 matches at 7 bases. CDR3 length: 18 residues. V trimming: 3 bases; J trimming: 1 base; junction bases outside the gene matches: 14. Germline V gives CDR1 SGHVS, CDR2 FQNEAQ. Full variable domain (missing parts from reference TRBV7-8 and TRBJ1-1): GAGVSQSPRYKVAKRGQDVALRCDPISGHVSLFWYQQALGQGPEFLTYFQNEAQLDKSGLPSDRFFAERPEGSVSTLKIQRTQQEDSAVYLCASSLAPGQRLENTEAFFGQGTRLTVV.

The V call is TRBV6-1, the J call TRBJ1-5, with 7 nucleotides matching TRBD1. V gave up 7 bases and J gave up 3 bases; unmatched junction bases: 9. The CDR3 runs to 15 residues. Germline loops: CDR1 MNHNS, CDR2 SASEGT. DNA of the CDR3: TGTGCCAGCAAAATAGCAGGGGGTCCCAATCAGCCCCAGCATTTT. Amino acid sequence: CASKIAGGPNQPQHF.

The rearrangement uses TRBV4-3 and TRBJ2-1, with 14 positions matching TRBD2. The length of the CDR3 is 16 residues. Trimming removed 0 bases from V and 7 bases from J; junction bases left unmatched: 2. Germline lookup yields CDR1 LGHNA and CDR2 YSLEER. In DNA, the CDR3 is TGCGCCAGCAGCCAAGAGACTAGCGGGGGGGCAAATGAGCAGTTCTTC. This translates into CASSQETSGGANEQFF.

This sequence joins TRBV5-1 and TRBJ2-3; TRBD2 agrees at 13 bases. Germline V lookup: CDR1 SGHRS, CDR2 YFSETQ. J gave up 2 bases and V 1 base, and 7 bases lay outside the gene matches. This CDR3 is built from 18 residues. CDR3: CASSLYPGTSGITDTQYF. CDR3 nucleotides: TGCGCCAGCAGCTTGTATCCCGGGACTAGCGGGATCACAGATACGCAGTATTTT.

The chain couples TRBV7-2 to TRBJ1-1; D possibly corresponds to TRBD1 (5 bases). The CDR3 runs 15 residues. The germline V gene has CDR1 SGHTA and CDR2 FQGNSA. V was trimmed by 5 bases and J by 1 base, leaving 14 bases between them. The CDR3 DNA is TGTGCCAGCAGCCCCGGGTGGGGGGGGAACACTGAAGCTTTCTTT. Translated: CASSPGWGGNTEAFF.

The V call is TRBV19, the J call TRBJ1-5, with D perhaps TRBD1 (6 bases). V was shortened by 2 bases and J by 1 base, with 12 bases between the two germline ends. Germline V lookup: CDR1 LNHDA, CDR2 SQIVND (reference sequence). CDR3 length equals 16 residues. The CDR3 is CASSIIPTGSNQPQHF. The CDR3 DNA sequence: TGTGCCAGTAGTATAATCCCAACAGGGAGCAATCAGCCCCAGCATTTT. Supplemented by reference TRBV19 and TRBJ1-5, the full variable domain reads DGGITQSPKYLFRKEGQNVTLSCEQNLNHDAMYWYRQDPGQGLRLIYYSQIVNDFQKGDIAEGYSVSREKKESFPLTVTSAQKNPTAFYLCASSIIPTGSNQPQHFGDGTRLSIL.

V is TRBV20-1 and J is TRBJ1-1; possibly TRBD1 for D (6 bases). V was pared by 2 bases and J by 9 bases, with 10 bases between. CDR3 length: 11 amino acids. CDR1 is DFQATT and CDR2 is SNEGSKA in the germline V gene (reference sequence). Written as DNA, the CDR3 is TGCAGTGCTAGACCGGACAGAAAAGCTTTCTTT. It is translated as CSARPDRKAFF.

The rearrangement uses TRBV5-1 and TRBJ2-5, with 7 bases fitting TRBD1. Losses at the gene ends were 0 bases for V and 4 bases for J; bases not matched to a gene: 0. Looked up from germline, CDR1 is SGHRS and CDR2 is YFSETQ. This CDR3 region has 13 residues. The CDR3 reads CASSLAGGETQYF. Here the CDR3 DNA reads TGCGCCAGCAGCTTGGCAGGGGGAGAGACCCAGTACTTC.

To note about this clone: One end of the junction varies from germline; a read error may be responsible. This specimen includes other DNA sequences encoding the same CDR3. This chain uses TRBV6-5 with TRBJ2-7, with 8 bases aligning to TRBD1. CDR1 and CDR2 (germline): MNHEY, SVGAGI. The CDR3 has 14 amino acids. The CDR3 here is CASSYGTGAYEQYF. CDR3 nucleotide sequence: TGTGCCAGCAGTTACGGGACAGGAGCCTACGAGCAGTATTTC.

The CDR3 DNA is TGTGCCAGTAGGCGACAGGGGGCGAACACTGAAGCTTTCTTT. It encodes CASRRQGANTEAFF. V gene TRBV19 combines with J gene TRBJ1-1; 10 bases match TRBD1. V shed 6 bases and J 1 base; nucleotides not matched to a gene: 2. This CDR3 contains 14 residues. CDR1 and CDR2 (germline): LNHDA, SQIVND (reference sequence). Based on the CDR3 plus reference TRBV19 and TRBJ1-1, the full variable domain is DGGITQSPKYLFRKEGQNVTLSCEQNLNHDAMYWYRQDPGQGLRLIYYSQIVNDFQKGDIAEGYSVSREKKESFPLTVTSAQKNPTAFYLCASRRQGANTEAFFGQGTRLTVV.

This CDR3 is CASSVGAVSSYNEQFF. The DNA of the CDR3 is TGTGCCAGCAGCGTAGGCGCGGTCAGCTCCTACAATGAGCAGTTCTTC. The chain uses TRBV9 and TRBJ2-1; D remains ambiguous. Looked up from germline, CDR1 is SGDLS and CDR2 is YYNGEE. The CDR3 sequence is 16 residues long. The V end was cut by 0 bases, the J end by 0 bases, with 10 bases between.

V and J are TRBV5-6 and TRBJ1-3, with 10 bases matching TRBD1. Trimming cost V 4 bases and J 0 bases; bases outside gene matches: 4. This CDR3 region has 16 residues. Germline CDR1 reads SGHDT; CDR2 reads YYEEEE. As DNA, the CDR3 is TGTGCCAGCAGCAGGGACAGGGGCCCCTCTGGAAACACCATATATTTT. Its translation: CASSRDRGPSGNTIYF. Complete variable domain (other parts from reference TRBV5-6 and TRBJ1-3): DAGVTQSPTHLIKTRGQQVTLRCSPKSGHDTVSWYQQALGQGPQFIFQYYEEEERQRGNFPDRFSGHQFPNYSSELNVNALLLGDSALYLCASSRDRGPSGNTIYFGEGSWLTVV.

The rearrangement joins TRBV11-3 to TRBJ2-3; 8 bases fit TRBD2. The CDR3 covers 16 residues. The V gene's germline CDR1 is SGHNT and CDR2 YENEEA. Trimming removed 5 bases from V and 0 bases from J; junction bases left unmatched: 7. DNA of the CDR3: TGTGCCAGCAGCCCAAGACTAGCGACTAGCACAGATACGCAGTATTTT. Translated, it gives CASSPRLATSTDTQYF.

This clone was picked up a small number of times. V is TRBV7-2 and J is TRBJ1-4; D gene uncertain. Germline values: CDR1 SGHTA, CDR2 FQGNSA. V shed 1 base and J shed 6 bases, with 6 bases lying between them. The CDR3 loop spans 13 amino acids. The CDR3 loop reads CASSLGTHEKLFF. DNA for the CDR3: TGTGCCAGCAGCTTAGGGACTCATGAAAAACTGTTTTTT. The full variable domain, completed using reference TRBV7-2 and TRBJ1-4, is GAGVSQSPSNKVTEKGKDVELRCDPISGHTALYWYRQSLGQGLEFLIYFQGNSAPDKSGLPSDRFSAERTGGSVSTLTIQRTQQEDSAVYLCASSLGTHEKLFFGSGTQLSVL.

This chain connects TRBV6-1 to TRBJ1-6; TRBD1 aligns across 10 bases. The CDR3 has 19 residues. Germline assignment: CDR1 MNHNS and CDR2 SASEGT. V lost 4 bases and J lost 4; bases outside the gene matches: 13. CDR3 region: CASSGAGTGAFFYNSPLHF. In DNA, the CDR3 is TGTGCCAGCAGTGGAGCCGGGACAGGGGCTTTTTTTTATAATTCACCCCTCCACTTT.

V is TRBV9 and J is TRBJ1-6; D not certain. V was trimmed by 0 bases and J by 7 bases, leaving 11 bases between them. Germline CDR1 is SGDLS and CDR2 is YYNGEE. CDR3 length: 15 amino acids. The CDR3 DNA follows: TGTGCCAGCAGCGTAGATGGATCTAGAAATTCACCCCTCCACTTT. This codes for CASSVDGSRNSPLHF.